This entry lists 11 T cell receptor beta chains sequenced from one sample in a study of T cell repertoires in cytomegalovirus infection. In TCRdb, the reads were re-called with MiXCR into one record per CDR3 protein. In the table there are approximately 490,000 distinct CDR3 sequences, over 9% of which are singletons. Sample: PBMCs. Receptor source: a human donor in good health (CMV status not recorded). Some clones in this sample may be carry-over from other donors' samples.

Only a few counts were recorded for this clonotype. The V and J genes are TRBV4-1 and TRBJ1-2; possible D gene TRBD1, 6 bases. Trimming shortened V by 2 bases and J by 4 bases, and 14 bases separated the two germline ends. In germline, CDR1 is MGHRA, CDR2 YSYEKL. This CDR3 has 15 amino acids. CDR3 nucleotides: TGCGCCAGCAGCCAATTTTTGTTGGACAGCTATGGCTACACCTTC. Amino acid sequence: CASSQFLLDSYGYTF.

J is TRBJ1-5 and V is TRBV27; 7 positions match TRBD1. This CDR3 is built from 15 residues. Germline CDR1 is MNHEY and CDR2 is SMNVEV (reference sequence). The V gene end was trimmed by 4 bases and the J gene end by 2 bases; junction bases not matched to a gene: 5. The CDR3: CASSWGTDGNQPQHF. CDR3 nucleotides: TGTGCCAGCAGTTGGGGGACAGACGGCAATCAGCCCCAGCATTTT.

This clonotype was recorded at least ten times. The CDR3 region has the DNA TGCGCCAGCAGTGAGTCGACAGACATGGGCCCCGGCTACACCTTC. Translated: CASSESTDMGPGYTF. The chain is built from TRBV10-2 and TRBJ1-2; a weak D match, TRBD1 (5 bases). The germline V gene encodes CDR1 WSHSY and CDR2 SAAADI. V gave up 0 bases and J gave up 8 bases, with 16 bases separating them. The CDR3 has 15 residues.

This chain uses TRBV4-1 with TRBJ2-1; 8 nucleotides line up with TRBD1. The CDR3 has 18 amino acids. CDR1 is MGHRA, CDR2 YSYEKL, per germline. V shed 0 bases and J 2 bases; nucleotides not matched to a gene: 9. CDR3 residues: CASSQDNPGQVTYNEQFF. Written as DNA, the CDR3 is TGCGCCAGCAGCCAAGATAACCCGGGACAGGTTACCTACAATGAGCAGTTCTTC.

V gene TRBV5-6 combines with J gene TRBJ2-5; 9 bases are a match to TRBD1. CDR1 SGHDT and CDR2 YYEEEE come from the germline V gene. CDR3 length: 14 amino acids. With 4 bases clipped from V and 4 bases from J, the junction kept 5 bases outside the gene matches. CDR3 sequence: CASSIRTGVETQYF. In DNA, the CDR3 is TGTGCCAGCAGCATCCGGACAGGGGTAGAGACCCAGTACTTC.

This clonotype has at least ten counts. The rearrangement links TRBV2 to TRBJ1-1, with D uncertain. Trimming removed 7 bases from V and 4 bases from J, with 13 bases in between. The CDR3 runs 13 residues. The V gene's germline CDR1 is SNHLY and CDR2 FYNNEI. CDR3 residues: CASNNLGSTEAFF. CDR3 DNA sequence: TGTGCCAGCAACAACCTGGGCAGCACTGAAGCTTTCTTT.

This clonotype was detected ten times or more. The CDR3 region is CASSPWTGGGSNEKLFF. In DNA form, the CDR3 reads TGTGCCAGCAGTCCTTGGACAGGGGGGGGGTCTAATGAAAAACTGTTTTTT. J is TRBJ1-4 and V is TRBV27; 10 bases fit TRBD1. The V and J ends lost 5 bases and 3 bases, in that order; junction bases with no gene match: 9. Germline CDR1 reads MNHEY; CDR2 reads SMNVEV (reference sequence). This CDR3 is built from 17 residues. The complete variable domain, with remaining parts taken from reference TRBV27 and TRBJ1-4, reads EAQVTQNPRYLITVTGKKLTVTCSQNMNHEYMSWYRQDPGLGLRQIYYSMNVEVTDKGDVPEGYKVSRKEKRNFPLILESPSPNQTSLYFCASSPWTGGGSNEKLFFGSGTQLSVL.

There are many counts of this clonotype. The rearrangement joins TRBV19 to TRBJ1-1; possibly TRBD1 for D (6 bases). This CDR3 contains 17 residues. The germline V gene encodes CDR1 LNHDA and CDR2 SQIVND (reference sequence). Trimming left V 2 bases short and J 3 bases short, with 19 bases between. The CDR3 loop is CASSIPTQGRWYTEAFF. CDR3 bases: TGTGCCAGTAGTATACCCACACAGGGTCGGTGGTACACTGAAGCTTTCTTT.

The sample holds many counts of this clonotype. V gene TRBV7-8 combines with J gene TRBJ1-2, with D unclear. Trimming shortened V by 4 bases and J by 4 bases, and 13 bases separated the two germline ends. Germline V lookup: CDR1 SGHVS, CDR2 FQNEAQ. The CDR3 covers 14 residues. Here the CDR3 DNA reads TGTGCCAGCAGCTGGGAGGAAGGGCCCTATGGCTACACCTTC. It is translated as CASSWEEGPYGYTF.

This clonotype showed up many times. The gene calls are TRBV7-2 and TRBJ1-3; perhaps TRBD1 as D (6 bases). There are 15 residues in the CDR3. Germline values: CDR1 SGHTA, CDR2 FQGNSA. With 6 bases removed from V and 4 bases from J, the gap between germline ends came to 16 bases. The CDR3 DNA sequence: TGTGCCAGCAGTTCGGACAGCGTAATAGGAAACACCATATATTTT. Translation: CASSSDSVIGNTIYF.

This clonotype was picked up many times. The J gene is TRBJ1-5, the V gene TRBV19; D uncertain. V lost 3 bases to trimming and J lost 0 bases, with 15 bases between them. There are 17 residues in the CDR3. In germline, CDR1 is LNHDA, CDR2 SQIVND (reference sequence). Here the CDR3 reads CASSITTADDSNQPQHF. CDR3 nucleotides: TGTGCCAGTAGTATTACTACGGCCGATGATAGCAATCAGCCCCAGCATTTT. The full variable domain, completed using reference TRBV19 and TRBJ1-5, is DGGITQSPKYLFRKEGQNVTLSCEQNLNHDAMYWYRQDPGQGLRLIYYSQIVNDFQKGDIAEGYSVSREKKESFPLTVTSAQKNPTAFYLCASSITTADDSNQPQHFGDGTRLSIL.